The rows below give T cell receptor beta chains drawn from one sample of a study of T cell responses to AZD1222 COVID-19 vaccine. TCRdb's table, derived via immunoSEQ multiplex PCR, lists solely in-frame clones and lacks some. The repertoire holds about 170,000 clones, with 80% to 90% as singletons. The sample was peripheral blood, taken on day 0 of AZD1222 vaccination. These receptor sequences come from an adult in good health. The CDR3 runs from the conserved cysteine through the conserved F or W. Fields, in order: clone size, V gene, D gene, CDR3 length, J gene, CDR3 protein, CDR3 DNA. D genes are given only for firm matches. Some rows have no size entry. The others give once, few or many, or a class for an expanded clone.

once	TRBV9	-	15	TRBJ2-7	CASSVGTAKSYEQYF	TGTGCCAGCAGCGTAGGTACAGCAAAATCCTACGAGCAGTACTTC
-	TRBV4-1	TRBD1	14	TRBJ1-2	CASSQRTGAVGYTF	TGCGCCAGCAGCCAAAGGACAGGGGCTGTAGGCTACACCTTC
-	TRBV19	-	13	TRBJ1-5	CASSLQTFQPQHF	TGTGCCAGTAGTCTCCAGACGTTTCAGCCCCAGCATTTT
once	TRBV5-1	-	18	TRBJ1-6	CASSLVAALTTWGSPLHF	TGCGCCAGCAGCTTGGTGGCAGCGTTGACAACATGGGGATCACCCCTCCACTTT
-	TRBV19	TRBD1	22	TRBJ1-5	CASSMLTLTGQGSAWGNQPQHF	TGTGCCAGTAGTATGTTAACCCTGACGGGACAGGGGAGCGCTTGGGGCAATCAGCCCCAGCATTTT
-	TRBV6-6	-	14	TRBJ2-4	CASSPGVGKNIQYF	TGTGCCAGCAGTCCCGGGGTCGGCAAAAACATTCAGTACTTC
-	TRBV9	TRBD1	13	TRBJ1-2	CASSARGTGAYTF	TGTGCCAGCAGCGCCCGCGGGACAGGGGCCTACACCTTC
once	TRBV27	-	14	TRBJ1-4	CASSVEGPNEKLFF	TGTGCCAGCAGTGTCGAGGGACCCAATGAAAAACTGTTTTTT
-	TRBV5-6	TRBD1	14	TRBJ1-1	CASSSGQMNTEAFF	TGTGCCAGCAGCTCGGGACAGATGAACACTGAAGCTTTCTTT
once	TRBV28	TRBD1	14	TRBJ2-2	CASTDRAHPGELFF	TGTGCCAGCACGGACAGGGCCCACCCCGGGGAGCTGTTTTTT
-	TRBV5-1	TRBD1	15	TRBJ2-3	CASSFAGQGSDTQYF	TGCGCCAGCAGCTTTGCGGGACAGGGTTCAGATACGCAGTATTTT
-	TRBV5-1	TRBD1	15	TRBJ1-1	CASRPGTALNTEAFF	TGCGCCAGCAGGCCCGGGACAGCGCTGAACACTGAAGCTTTCTTT
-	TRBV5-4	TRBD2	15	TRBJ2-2	CASSPGLAYTGELFF	TGTGCCAGCAGCCCTGGACTAGCTTACACCGGGGAGCTGTTTTTT